These 31 T cell receptor beta chains were all obtained from the same sample, sequenced in a study of OX40 agonist ivuxolimab in advanced cancers. Some clones are missing from TCRdb's copy, which holds only in-frame ones; the method was immunoSEQ multiplex PCR. The data show tens of thousands of clones, with approximately 84% seen just once and approximately 1.9% held by the top ten. Material: CD4+ or CD8+ T cells sorted from blood, obtained in a trial of the OX40 agonist ivuxolimab. The receptor source for this set is an adult with an advanced solid tumor such as melanoma, head and neck, liver or kidney cancer.

This chain joins TRBV27 and TRBJ2-7; weak D call: TRBD2 (6 bases). The CDR3 is made up of 14 amino acids. Trimming took off 5 bases at V and 3 bases at J, with 14 bases between the two ends. The germline V gene has CDR1 MNHEY and CDR2 SMNVEV (reference sequence). The CDR3 region is CASSRWGVSYEQYF. For the CDR3, the DNA is TGTGCCAGCAGTCGTTGGGGGGTCAGCTACGAGCAGTACTTC.

This clone has only a few counts. V is TRBV2 and J is TRBJ1-2; no clear D. Trimming pared 2 bases from V and 4 bases from J, leaving 2 bases between. CDR3 size: 11 residues. Per germline, CDR1 SNHLY and CDR2 FYNNEI. The chain's CDR3 is CASSELYGYTF. The DNA for the CDR3 is TGTGCCAGCAGTGAACTCTATGGCTACACCTTC.

This chain links TRBV28 with TRBJ2-1; 7 positions match TRBD2. The J segment lost 1 base and the V segment lost 3 bases, leaving 12 bases of the junction unmatched. This CDR3 is 18 amino acids long. CDR1 MDHEN and CDR2 SYDVKM come from the germline V gene. CDR3: CASSFPRTSRGSYNEQFF. In DNA form, the CDR3 reads TGTGCCAGCAGTTTCCCCCGGACTAGTAGAGGGTCCTACAATGAGCAGTTCTTC. The full variable domain, rest sourced from reference TRBV28 and TRBJ2-1, is DVKVTQSSRYLVKRTGEKVFLECVQDMDHENMFWYRQDPGLGLRLIYFSYDVKMKEKGDIPEGYSVSREKKERFSLILESASTNQTSMYLCASSFPRTSRGSYNEQFFGPGTRLTVL.

This clone was observed a single time. J is TRBJ1-4 and V is TRBV6-1; 7 bases are shared with TRBD1. V dropped 6 bases and J dropped 3; count of bases not matched to a gene: 4. In germline, CDR1 is MNHNS, CDR2 SASEGT. The CDR3 contains 14 residues. The CDR3 protein is CASRGQSPNEKLFF. The CDR3 DNA follows: TGTGCCAGCAGGGGACAGTCTCCTAATGAAAAACTGTTTTTT.

The rearrangement joins TRBV6-6 to TRBJ1-2; no clear D. The CDR3 extends over 13 amino acids. V gave up 0 bases and J gave up 4 bases, with 6 bases separating them. Germline V gives CDR1 MNHNY, CDR2 SVGAGI (reference sequence). The chain's CDR3 is CASSYSPIYGYTF. CDR3 coding DNA: TGTGCCAGCAGTTACTCTCCAATCTATGGCTACACCTTC.

The DNA of the CDR3 is TGTGCCAGCAGTGGGGGGACGGGTACCATATATTTT. Its translation is CASSGGTGTIYF. The V call is TRBV25-1, the J call TRBJ1-3, with D perhaps TRBD1 (5 bases). Per germline, CDR1 MGHDK and CDR2 SYGVNS. V lost 4 bases to trimming and J lost 10 bases, with 11 bases between them. CDR3 length: 12 amino acids.

This clone was observed once. The rearrangement links TRBV11-2 to TRBJ2-3, with D uncertain. Germline CDR1 reads SGHAT; CDR2 reads FQNNGV. The CDR3 has 14 residues. V lost 3 bases, J lost 1 base, and 8 bases lay in between. The CDR3 region has the DNA TGTGCCAGCAGCTTTGGTGCCCGCACAGATACGCAGTATTTT. This codes for CASSFGARTDTQYF.

The CDR3 DNA is TGCGCCAGCAGCTTGGCCCCGGGTACCTACGAGCAGTACTTC. Translation: CASSLAPGTYEQYF. J is TRBJ2-7 and V is TRBV5-1; no clear D. This CDR3 comprises 14 residues. Per the germline V gene, CDR1 is SGHRS and CDR2 is YFSETQ. Trimming shortened V by 0 bases and J by 2 bases, and 9 bases separated the two germline ends.

The rearrangement links TRBV19 to TRBJ2-1; D remains ambiguous. Between the trimmed V and J ends, which lost 6 bases and 7 bases, there was a span of 19 bases. The CDR3 extends over 15 amino acids. Germline V gene data show CDR1 as LNHDA and CDR2 as SQIVND (reference sequence). The chain's CDR3 is CASSRYLAGKNEQFF. CDR3 DNA: TGTGCCAGTAGCCGATATCTGGCAGGAAAAAATGAGCAGTTCTTC.

J is TRBJ2-3 and V is TRBV9; possible D gene TRBD2, 5 bases. Germline V lookup: CDR1 SGDLS, CDR2 YYNGEE. Trimming shortened V by 4 bases and J by 6 bases, and 15 bases separated the two germline ends. The CDR3 has 14 residues. CDR3 sequence reads: CASSPPGNSDTQYF. CDR3 sequence (DNA): TGTGCCAGCAGCCCCCCCGGGAATTCGGATACGCAGTATTTT.

CDR3 amino acids: CASSSSETVSEAFF. Written as DNA, the CDR3 is TGTGCCAGCTCATCCTCAGAGACCGTTTCTGAAGCTTTCTTT. The V gene is TRBV18, the J gene TRBJ1-1; D not resolved. V lost 5 bases to trimming and J lost 6 bases, with 16 bases between them. The CDR3 loop spans 14 amino acids. In germline, CDR1 is KGHSH, CDR2 LQKENI.

This chain connects TRBV7-6 to TRBJ2-5, with D uncertain. Germline V lookup: CDR1 SGHVS, CDR2 FNYEAQ. There are 13 residues in the CDR3. V lost 3 bases and J 5 bases, leaving 10 bases between the germline ends. The CDR3 DNA sequence: TGTGCCAGCAGCTTCTCCTTATTCGAGACCCAGTACTTC. It codes for CASSFSLFETQYF.

This chain joins TRBV18 and TRBJ1-3; D perhaps matches TRBD1 (5 bases). From germline, CDR1 is KGHSH and CDR2 LQKENI. The CDR3 extends over 16 amino acids. Trimming cost V 3 bases and J 0 bases, with 12 bases left between them. CDR3 DNA: TGTGCCAGCTCACCCTTACAGGAAAGCTCTGGAAACACCATATATTTT. Translated, it gives CASSPLQESSGNTIYF.

The count of this clone is one. In the same sample, other DNA sequences code for this CDR3. The gene calls are TRBV30 and TRBJ2-5; 11 positions agree with TRBD2. Germline trimming cut 3 bases from V and 4 bases from J; bases unmatched to any gene: 1. CDR3 length: 13 residues. CDR1 GTSNPN and CDR2 SVGIG come from the germline V gene (reference sequence). The DNA of the CDR3 is TGTGCCTGGAGACTAGCGGGAGTAGAGACCCAGTACTTC. This codes for CAWRLAGVETQYF.

The chain carries TRBV7-9 and TRBJ2-5; the D call may be TRBD1 or TRBD2 (5 bases each). The germline V gene has CDR1 SEHNR and CDR2 FQNEAQ (reference sequence). The CDR3 contains 14 residues. V was trimmed by 1 base and J by 4 bases, leaving 10 bases between them. This chain's CDR3 is CASSLGGVRETQYF. The CDR3 DNA is TGTGCCAGCAGCTTAGGAGGGGTTCGAGAGACCCAGTACTTC.

The genes are TRBV5-1 and TRBJ2-3; 7 nucleotides match TRBD2. Germline loops: CDR1 SGHRS, CDR2 YFSETQ. The CDR3 is 18 amino acids. The ends lost 0 bases at V and 4 bases at J; junction bases unmatched: 14. CDR3 loop: CASSLGFRYREDADTQYF. The DNA of the CDR3 is TGCGCCAGCAGCTTGGGGTTTAGGTATCGGGAGGATGCAGATACGCAGTATTTT. Together with reference TRBV5-1 and TRBJ2-3, the CDR3 gives the full variable domain: KAGVTQTPRYLIKTRGQQVTLSCSPISGHRSVSWYQQTPGQGLQFLFEYFSETQRNKGNFPGRFSGRQFSNSRSEMNVSTLELGDSALYLCASSLGFRYREDADTQYFGPGTRLTVL.

The chain uses TRBV7-6 and TRBJ1-1, with no clear D. Per germline, CDR1 SGHVS and CDR2 FNYEAQ. This CDR3 contains 14 residues. V lost 2 bases and J lost 1, with 8 bases in between. The CDR3 here is CASSLQNTNTEAFF. The CDR3 nucleotides read TGTGCCAGCAGCTTACAGAATACGAACACTGAAGCTTTCTTT.

The CDR3 nucleotides read TGTGCCAGAAGCTACTTGTCTAGCACAGATACGCAGTATTTT. It yields the protein CARSYLSSTDTQYF. V is TRBV5-3 and J is TRBJ2-3; D unclear. TRBV5-3 belongs to the ORF category, with a function that is uncertain. Trimming cost V 3 bases and J 0 bases, with 8 bases left between them. The CDR3 is 14 amino acids.

This clone was observed a single time. The rearrangement joins TRBV5-1 to TRBJ2-3; TRBD1 is a possible D gene (6 bases). Looked up from germline, CDR1 is SGHRS and CDR2 is YFSETQ. Deletions cut 0 bases from V and 5 bases from J, with 13 bases between. The CDR3 consists of 15 residues. CDR3 in DNA: TGCGCCAGCAGCTTGGGCCCAGGGGCTCGAGATACGCAGTATTTT. As protein: CASSLGPGARDTQYF.

Comments on this clone: A much larger clone lies one base from this, so it may be a read error. Other DNA sequences from this sample encode an identical CDR3 as well. The CDR3 DNA sequence: TGTGCCAGCAGCCAAGATTTAGCGGGAGGTTACAATGAGCAATTCTTC. Its protein is CASSQDLAGGYNEQFF. The V call is TRBV4-2, the J call TRBJ2-1; 10 bases align to TRBD2. Germline lookup yields CDR1 LGHNA and CDR2 YNFKEQ. This CDR3 contains 16 residues.

V usage is TRBV27 and J usage is TRBJ2-7; TRBD2 is a possible D gene (6 bases). Germline CDR1 MNHEY, CDR2 SMNVEV (reference sequence). The ends were cut back, 5 bases at V and 2 bases at J, with 16 bases in the middle. The CDR3 has 15 amino acids. In DNA, the CDR3 is TGTGCCAGCAGTGCCGCGGGATCGACTCCCTACGAGCAGTACTTC. It yields the protein CASSAAGSTPYEQYF.

The J gene is TRBJ2-2, the V gene TRBV6-4; the D gene is possibly TRBD2 (6 bases). Germline values: CDR1 MRHNA, CDR2 SNTAGT. The germline V and J ends were trimmed by 3 bases and 5 bases, with 10 bases remaining between them. The CDR3 sequence is 14 residues long. The DNA of the CDR3 is TGTGCCAGCAGTGATATGGCGGGAACCGGGGAGCTGTTTTTT. Translated, it gives CASSDMAGTGELFF.

The genes are TRBV19 and TRBJ2-5; 10 nucleotides align to TRBD1. Germline V gene data show CDR1 as LNHDA and CDR2 as SQIVND (reference sequence). V was pared by 0 bases and J by 2 bases, with 15 bases of the junction left unmatched. The CDR3 loop spans 20 amino acids. For the CDR3, the DNA is TGTGCCAGTAGTATAGATGTACCGGGACAGGGGCTGGGTCGACAAGAGACCCAGTACTTC. It specifies CASSIDVPGQGLGRQETQYF. Based on the CDR3 plus reference TRBV19 and TRBJ2-5, the full variable domain is DGGITQSPKYLFRKEGQNVTLSCEQNLNHDAMYWYRQDPGQGLRLIYYSQIVNDFQKGDIAEGYSVSREKKESFPLTVTSAQKNPTAFYLCASSIDVPGQGLGRQETQYFGPGTRLLVL.

The chain is built from TRBV18 and TRBJ2-3; 14 nucleotides agree with TRBD2. The CDR3 has 17 amino acids. CDR1 is KGHSH, CDR2 LQKENI, per germline. The trim removed 3 bases at V and 0 bases at J, leaving 2 bases unmatched. CDR3: CASSPRTSGRSTDTQYF. The CDR3 nucleotides are TGTGCCAGCTCACCGAGGACTAGCGGGAGGAGCACAGATACGCAGTATTTT.

The chain uses TRBV28 and TRBJ1-1; 7 bases map to TRBD1. The CDR3 spans 14 residues. Germline V gives CDR1 MDHEN, CDR2 SYDVKM. The V and J ends lost 3 bases and 1 base, in that order; junction bases with no gene match: 2. This chain's CDR3 is CASSLDRTNTEAFF. The DNA of the CDR3 is TGTGCCAGCAGTTTGGACAGGACGAACACTGAAGCTTTCTTT.

A single count supports this clone. V usage is TRBV5-6 and J usage is TRBJ1-1; no clear D. Germline V gene lookup returns CDR1 SGHDT and CDR2 YYEEEE. The CDR3 is 12 amino acids. The V end was cut by 2 bases, the J end by 7 bases, with 9 bases between. The CDR3 spells CASSFGPSEAFF. The CDR3 region has the DNA TGTGCCAGCAGCTTTGGGCCAAGTGAAGCTTTCTTT.

This chain links TRBV5-1 with TRBJ2-1; perhaps TRBD2 as D (5 bases). V dropped 2 bases and J dropped 8 bases, with 11 bases sitting between them. Germline CDR1 and CDR2: SGHRS and YFSETQ. There are 13 residues in the CDR3. CDR3 residues: CASSLLVGYEQFF. In nucleotides, the CDR3 is TGCGCCAGCAGCTTACTAGTGGGGTATGAGCAGTTCTTC.

This chain uses TRBV6-5 with TRBJ2-7; TRBD2 matches at 13 bases. The CDR3 has 13 residues. V lost 9 bases to trimming and J lost 5 bases; unmatched junction nucleotides: 4. The germline gives CDR1 MNHEY, CDR2 SVGAGI. The CDR3 DNA is TGTGCCAGTAGGACTAGCGGGAGCAACGAGCAGTACTTC. It encodes CASRTSGSNEQYF.

The chain employs TRBV27 and TRBJ1-4, with 8 bases that match TRBD1. Trimming cost V 5 bases and J 7 bases; bases outside gene matches: 9. The CDR3 totals 15 residues. In germline, CDR1 is MNHEY, CDR2 SMNVEV (reference sequence). The DNA for the CDR3 is TGTGCCAGCAGTGAGGGACAGGCCATAAGTGAAAAACTGTTTTTT. It specifies CASSEGQAISEKLFF.

V gene TRBV2 combines with J gene TRBJ1-5, with a weak D call TRBD1 (5 bases). Germline CDR1 and CDR2: SNHLY and FYNNEI. The CDR3 has 14 amino acids. V dropped 5 bases and J dropped 5 bases, with 13 bases sitting between them. Here the CDR3 reads CASSQGTTDQPQHF. CDR3 DNA: TGTGCCAGCAGTCAAGGGACTACCGATCAGCCCCAGCATTTT.

The genes are TRBV19 and TRBJ1-3; 7 bases agree with TRBD1. This CDR3 is built from 17 residues. The ends lost 5 bases at V and 4 bases at J; junction bases unmatched: 14. Germline values: CDR1 LNHDA, CDR2 SQIVND (reference sequence). The CDR3 reads CASSVPTGQLGGNTIYF. The CDR3 DNA is TGTGCCAGTAGTGTCCCTACGGGACAGCTCGGCGGAAACACCATATATTTT. The full variable domain, completed using reference TRBV19 and TRBJ1-3, is DGGITQSPKYLFRKEGQNVTLSCEQNLNHDAMYWYRQDPGQGLRLIYYSQIVNDFQKGDIAEGYSVSREKKESFPLTVTSAQKNPTAFYLCASSVPTGQLGGNTIYFGEGSWLTVV.